The next 15 T cell receptor beta chains were all read from a single sample in a study of vaccination effects on CD4 cells after COVID-19. No antigen has been identified for these receptors. Sequencing followed a ViraFEST assay step that expanded antigen-specific CD4+ T cells with viral peptide pools. Cells that had been cultured for nine to eleven days were the source of isolated CD4+ T cells. Subjects were given two BNT162b2 or mRNA-1273 vaccine doses. Libraries were prepared by immunoSEQ multiplex PCR; TCRdb keeps only in-frame clonotypes and omits some of them. The data hold about 28,000 clones, with over 70% observed a single time. The specimen comprised CD4+ T cells from PBMCs cultured with HCoV-NL63 spike peptides, sampled after COVID-19 vaccination. The receptors stem from a human donor who received a COVID-19 vaccine.

The J gene is TRBJ2-1, the V gene TRBV5-1; 9 bases align to TRBD1. There are 15 residues in the CDR3. Germline-derived CDR1 and CDR2 are SGHRS and YFSETQ. V shed 4 bases, J shed 5 bases, and the junction held 7 bases outside the gene matches. The CDR3 spells CASSVQGQGNNEQFF. The CDR3 DNA follows: TGCGCCAGCAGCGTCCAGGGACAGGGAAACAATGAGCAGTTCTTC. The variable domain in full, completed from reference TRBV5-1 and TRBJ2-1, reads KAGVTQTPRYLIKTRGQQVTLSCSPISGHRSVSWYQQTPGQGLQFLFEYFSETQRNKGNFPGRFSGRQFSNSRSEMNVSTLELGDSALYLCASSVQGQGNNEQFFGPGTRLTVL.

V is TRBV12-3 or TRBV12-4 and J is TRBJ1-1; D may be TRBD1 (6 bases). Trimming shortened V by 7 bases and J by 8 bases, and 11 bases separated the two germline ends. The CDR3 sequence is 11 residues long. The CDR3 is CASTLTGEAFF. The DNA of the CDR3 is TGTGCCAGCACCTTGACAGGCGAAGCTTTCTTT.

V and J are TRBV6-6 and TRBJ1-5, with D uncertain. Germline lookup yields CDR1 MNHNY and CDR2 SVGAGI (reference sequence). The CDR3 has 13 amino acids. Trimming took off 2 bases at V and 1 base at J, with 3 bases between the two ends. The CDR3 DNA reads as TGTGCCAGCAGTTACCAAAGCAATCAGCCCCAGCATTTT. Protein product: CASSYQSNQPQHF.

Only one count was recorded for this clone. CDR3 sequence reads: CASKLTSGYEQYF. CDR3 sequence (DNA): TGTGCCAGCAAACTGACTAGCGGCTACGAGCAGTACTTC. V gene TRBV12-3 or TRBV12-4 combines with J gene TRBJ2-7; 9 bases are a match to TRBD2. The CDR3 totals 13 residues. Trimming took 7 bases from V and 3 from J; bases not matched to a gene: 4.

V gene TRBV24-1 combines with J gene TRBJ1-2; D gene ambiguous. The V end was cut by 1 base, the J end by 8 bases, with 13 bases between. CDR1 is KGHDR and CDR2 is SFDVKD in the germline V gene. The CDR3 totals 14 residues. The CDR3 nucleotides read TGTGCCACCAGTGATTTTTCTTCCGCGGGGGGCTACACCTTC. It specifies CATSDFSSAGGYTF.

The CDR3 sequence: CASSLAGVNTGELFF. The CDR3 DNA sequence: TGTGCCAGCTCACTAGCGGGGGTGAACACCGGGGAGCTGTTTTTT. The rearrangement joins TRBV18 to TRBJ2-2; TRBD2 matches 9 bases. Germline CDR1 and CDR2: KGHSH and LQKENI. V was clipped by 4 bases and J by 1 base; unmatched bases: 1. This CDR3 has 15 residues. Combining the CDR3 with reference TRBV18 and TRBJ2-2 gives the whole variable domain NAGVMQNPRHLVRRRGQEARLRCSPMKGHSHVYWYRQLPEEGLKFMVYLQKENIIDESGMPKERFSAEFPKEGPSILRIQQVVRGDSAAYFCASSLAGVNTGELFFGEGSRLTVL.

This chain uses TRBV11-2 with TRBJ2-7; tentatively, D is TRBD1 or TRBD2 (6 bases each). V was pared by 0 bases and J by 2 bases, with 11 bases between. The CDR3 extends over 15 amino acids. Germline V gene data show CDR1 as SGHAT and CDR2 as FQNNGV. CDR3 loop: CASSLDPGAAYEQYF. CDR3 in DNA: TGTGCCAGCAGCTTAGACCCGGGGGCCGCCTACGAGCAGTACTTC. Using reference TRBV11-2 and TRBJ2-7 for the parts outside the CDR3, the full variable domain is EAGVAQSPRYKIIEKRQSVAFWCNPISGHATLYWYQQILGQGPKLLIQFQNNGVVDDSQLPKDRFSAERLKGVDSTLKIQPAKLEDSAVYLCASSLDPGAAYEQYFGPGTRLTVT.

This clone appeared a single time. The chain is built from TRBV5-4 and TRBJ1-3; possibly TRBD1 for D (6 bases). CDR1 and CDR2 (germline): SGHNT, YYREEE (reference sequence). This CDR3 has 16 amino acids. V lost 3 bases to trimming and J lost 0 bases, with 13 bases between them. In DNA, the CDR3 is TGTGCCAGCAGCTCATTACAGGGATTCTCTGGAAACACCATATATTTT. This encodes CASSSLQGFSGNTIYF.

V and J are TRBV5-1 and TRBJ1-5; D call uncertain. There are 15 residues in the CDR3. The V and J ends lost 0 bases and 2 bases respectively, with 9 bases between them. CDR1 is SGHRS, CDR2 YFSETQ, per germline. The CDR3 reads CASSLAGSGNQPQHF. The CDR3 nucleotides are TGCGCCAGCAGCTTGGCGGGGAGCGGCAATCAGCCCCAGCATTTT.

The chain uses TRBV7-9 and TRBJ2-7, with D maybe TRBD1 (5 bases). V lost 4 bases to trimming and J lost 5 bases, with 24 bases between them. CDR1 is SEHNR and CDR2 is FQNEAQ in the germline V gene (reference sequence). This CDR3 spans 17 amino acids. CDR3 sequence: CASSSPLRGSVKNEQYF. The CDR3 DNA sequence: TGTGCCAGCAGCTCCCCCCTTAGGGGCTCTGTTAAGAACGAGCAGTACTTC. Combining the CDR3 with reference TRBV7-9 and TRBJ2-7 gives the whole variable domain DTGVSQNPRHKITKRGQNVTFRCDPISEHNRLYWYRQTLGQGPEFLTYFQNEAQLEKSRLLSDRFSAERPKGSFSTLEIQRTEQGDSAMYLCASSSPLRGSVKNEQYFGPGTRLTVT.

Here the CDR3 reads CASSDSTGGTNYGYTF. Written as DNA, the CDR3 is TGTGCCAGCAGTGACTCGACAGGGGGAACTAACTATGGCTACACCTTC. The rearrangement links TRBV6-4 to TRBJ1-2, with TRBD1 matching 9 bases. With V trimmed by 0 bases and J by 0 bases, 2 bases remained unmatched. This CDR3 has 16 residues. The germline gives CDR1 MRHNA, CDR2 SNTAGT.

The rearrangement uses TRBV9 and TRBJ2-7; maybe TRBD1 (7 bases). Germline CDR1 is SGDLS and CDR2 is YYNGEE. The V end was cut by 0 bases, the J end by 4 bases, with 14 bases between. CDR3 length: 15 residues. The CDR3 reads CASSVAPGGRYEQYF. For the CDR3, the DNA is TGTGCCAGCAGCGTAGCCCCAGGGGGGAGGTACGAGCAGTACTTC.

This clone was seen once. This sequence joins TRBV5-1 and TRBJ1-2; TRBD1 matches at 8 bases. Germline V gene data show CDR1 as SGHRS and CDR2 as YFSETQ. Trimming took 0 bases from V and 8 from J; bases not matched to a gene: 6. There are 14 residues in the CDR3. CDR3 region: CASSLDRRGQGYTF. In nucleotides, the CDR3 is TGCGCCAGCAGCTTGGATCGCAGGGGGCAAGGCTACACCTTC.

The gene calls are TRBV6-5 and TRBJ1-2, with D hard to call. The CDR3 has 16 amino acids. V lost 0 bases and J lost 5, with 16 bases in between. Looked up from germline, CDR1 is MNHEY and CDR2 is SVGAGI. The CDR3 nucleotides read TGTGCCAGCAGTTACTCTAATGCCAACTGGCCTTATGGCTACACCTTC. This encodes CASSYSNANWPYGYTF.

The chain employs TRBV18 and TRBJ1-2, with unresolved D. Germline-derived CDR1 and CDR2 are KGHSH and LQKENI. The CDR3 sequence is 14 residues long. V was trimmed by 2 bases and J by 3 bases, leaving 10 bases between them. CDR3 bases: TGTGCCAGCTCACCAAACGACGGCGACTATGGCTACACCTTC. Translated: CASSPNDGDYGYTF. Full variable domain (rest looked up from reference TRBV18 and TRBJ1-2): NAGVMQNPRHLVRRRGQEARLRCSPMKGHSHVYWYRQLPEEGLKFMVYLQKENIIDESGMPKERFSAEFPKEGPSILRIQQVVRGDSAAYFCASSPNDGDYGYTFGSGTRLTVV.